A selection of T cell receptor beta chains follows, all from one sample in a study of T cell responses to AZD1222 COVID-19 vaccine. TCRdb's copy holds only in-frame clones and misses some; the assay was immunoSEQ multiplex PCR. The profile shows more than 150,000 clones, approximately 91% of them singletons. Sequences were derived from peripheral blood, sampled on day 0 of AZD1222 vaccination. The receptors come from an adult in good health. The CDR3 runs from the conserved cysteine through the conserved F or W. D genes are given only for firm matches. Only some rows state a clone size, as once, few, many or a class for expanded clones.

CASSLYLREQFF	TGTGCCAGCAGTTTATATCTCAGGGAGCAGTTCTTC	TRBV28	TRBJ2-1	-	-
CASSYSIGGRYEQYF	TGTGCCAGCAGTTACTCGATTGGGGGGCGCTACGAGCAGTACTTC	TRBV6-5	TRBJ2-7	-	-
CASSRQAPSNQPQHF	TGTGCCAGCAGCAGACAGGCCCCTAGCAATCAGCCCCAGCATTTT	TRBV7-9	TRBJ1-5	-	-
CASRGGRSNSPLHF	TGTGCCAGCAGGGGGGGCAGGAGTAATTCACCCCTCCACTTT	TRBV28	TRBJ1-6	once	-
CASSLEGQGAGGYTF	TGCGCCAGCAGCTTGGAGGGACAGGGGGCCGGAGGCTACACCTTC	TRBV5-1	TRBJ1-2	-	TRBD1
CATSRKREQLTGNTIYF	TGTGCCACCAGCAGAAAACGGGAGCAGCTGACTGGAAACACCATATATTTT	TRBV15	TRBJ1-3	-	-
CASSFTDYGYTF	TGTGCCAGCAGTTTCACAGACTATGGCTACACCTTC	TRBV28	TRBJ1-2	-	-
CASSDGSPLHF	TGCGCCAGCAGTGATGGTTCACCCCTCCACTTT	TRBV10-2	TRBJ1-6	many	-
CASSWDDYNEQFF	TGTGCCAGTAGTTGGGACGACTACAATGAGCAGTTCTTC	TRBV19	TRBJ2-1	-	-
CASSPGLAETYEQYF	TGTGCCAGCAGTCCCGGACTAGCTGAGACCTACGAGCAGTACTTC	TRBV27	TRBJ2-7	once	TRBD2
CASSFGGTEETQYF	TGTGCCAGCAGCTTTGGGGGGACAGAAGAGACCCAGTACTTC	TRBV5-4	TRBJ2-5	-	-
CATGLAGPYEQYF	TGTGCCACCGGACTAGCGGGACCCTACGAGCAGTACTTC	TRBV28	TRBJ2-7	once	TRBD2
CASSTAGQGGSYEQYF	TGTGCCAGTAGTACGGCGGGACAGGGGGGCTCCTACGAGCAGTACTTC	TRBV19	TRBJ2-7	once	TRBD1
CASSAGRVGNTIYF	TGTGCCAGCTCAGCCGGGAGAGTTGGAAACACCATATATTTT	TRBV18	TRBJ1-3	-	-
CASSESRAGLVNTEAFF	TGTGCCAGCAGTGAATCTAGGGCAGGGCTGGTGAACACTGAAGCTTTCTTT	TRBV25-1	TRBJ1-1	-	-
CASVRDGDNQPQHF	TGTGCCAGCGTACGGGACGGTGACAATCAGCCCCAGCATTTT	TRBV2	TRBJ1-5	once	-
CASSPSTGQTNEKLFF	TGTGCCAGCAGCCCATCGACAGGGCAAACTAATGAAAAACTGTTTTTT	TRBV7-2	TRBJ1-4	-	TRBD1
CASRESTGAPYGYTF	TGTGCCAGCAGGGAGTCGACAGGGGCCCCCTATGGCTACACCTTC	TRBV6-5	TRBJ1-2	-	TRBD1
CASSSGTARNTIYF	TGTGCCAGCAGTTCGGGGACAGCAAGAAACACCATATATTTT	TRBV27	TRBJ1-3	few	TRBD1
CASSFQQGNTEAFF	TGTGCCAGCAGCTTTCAACAGGGGAACACTGAAGCTTTCTTT	TRBV7-2	TRBJ1-1	-	-
CASSPNTVSSYNEQFF	TGTGCCAGCAGCCCCAACACGGTGAGCTCCTACAATGAGCAGTTCTTC	TRBV7-3	TRBJ2-1	once	-
CASSAGYEQYF	TGTGCCAGTAGTGCGGGCTACGAGCAGTACTTC	TRBV19	TRBJ2-7	-	-
CASSLATAEYNEQFF	TGTGCCAGCAGCTTAGCGACGGCAGAGTACAATGAGCAGTTCTTC	TRBV7-9	TRBJ2-1	-	-
CAIRAAGENYGYTF	TGTGCCATCAGAGCAGCAGGTGAGAACTATGGCTACACCTTC	TRBV10-3	TRBJ1-2	-	-
CASSSDREMTGYTF	TGTGCCAGCAGCTCTGACAGGGAGATGACGGGCTACACCTTC	TRBV7-2	TRBJ1-2	-	TRBD1
CASSLSGEAQPQHF	TGTGCCAGCAGTTTATCGGGGGAGGCTCAGCCCCAGCATTTT	TRBV27	TRBJ1-5	-	-
CASSLRGVGDTEAFF	TGTGCCAGCAGCTTAAGAGGGGTTGGGGACACTGAAGCTTTCTTT	TRBV7-9	TRBJ1-1	once	-
CASSIAGVLDTQYF	TGTGCCAGTAGTATAGCCGGGGTCCTAGATACGCAGTATTTT	TRBV19	TRBJ2-3	-	-
CASSLTSPDTQYF	TGTGCCAGCAGCCTCACGTCCCCCGATACGCAGTATTTT	TRBV7-3	TRBJ2-3	-	-
CASSLVGNNEQFF	TGTGCCAGCAGCTTAGTAGGGAACAATGAGCAGTTCTTC	TRBV7-3	TRBJ2-1	-	-
CASSLKTGTSSPYEQYF	TGTGCCAGCAGCTTGAAAACCGGGACTAGCTCTCCGTACGAGCAGTACTTC	TRBV5-5	TRBJ2-7	-	TRBD2
CASSIVWLAEYNEQFF	TGTGCCAGTAGTATAGTTTGGCTAGCGGAGTACAATGAGCAGTTCTTC	TRBV19	TRBJ2-1	-	TRBD2
CASSLIRDSPDQPQHF	TGTGCCAGTAGTCTCATCCGGGACAGCCCGGATCAGCCCCAGCATTTT	TRBV19	TRBJ1-5	-	TRBD1
CASSPGGQATGNTIYF	TGCGCCAGCAGCCCGGGGGGACAGGCTACCGGAAACACCATATATTTT	TRBV5-1	TRBJ1-3	once	TRBD1
CASSESPGSALWGYTF	TGTGCCAGCAGTGAATCCCCAGGATCGGCCCTATGGGGCTACACCTTC	TRBV2	TRBJ1-2	-	-
CASSPGAGNTIYF	TGTGCCAGCAGCCCGGGGGCTGGAAACACCATATATTTT	TRBV7-2	TRBJ1-3	-	-
CATSRLGPLNEKLFF	TGTGCCACCAGCAGACTGGGACCGCTTAATGAAAAACTGTTTTTT	TRBV15	TRBJ1-4	-	-
CASSLGMGGNEQFF	TGTGCCAGCAGCTTAGGCATGGGGGGGAATGAGCAGTTCTTC	TRBV7-2	TRBJ2-1	-	TRBD2
CASSETGYYGYTF	TGTGCCAGCAGTGAAACAGGTTACTATGGCTACACCTTC	TRBV2	TRBJ1-2	-	-